Listed here are 26 T cell receptor beta chains from one sample, sequenced in a study of post-analysis software for immune sequencing data. Study outcomes and limitations: With TRBV5-6, TRBV5-1 and TRBV20-1 included, 4 or 5 TRBV segments were more frequent in patients than in controls.

Prepared TCR beta cDNA libraries contained unique molecular identifiers. MiXCR, run by TCRdb on the PCR reads, gives a single entry per CDR3 protein. The sample lists more than 500,000 distinct CDR3 sequences, roughly 34% occurring once. These receptors are not linked to any known antigen. The sequenced sample consisted of blood. Source of these receptors: a girl aged 2-17 years with multiple sclerosis.

This clonotype was counted a few times. The chain couples TRBV12-3 or TRBV12-4 to TRBJ1-2; a possible D gene is TRBD1 (6 bases). There are 16 residues in the CDR3. V was clipped by 5 bases and J by 2 bases, with 18 bases between them. The CDR3 spells CASSLLSGDLNYGYTF. The CDR3 DNA follows: TGTGCCAGCAGTCTACTATCAGGGGATCTCAACTATGGCTACACCTTC.

This clonotype was counted between two and nine times. V usage is TRBV28 and J usage is TRBJ2-7, with D possibly TRBD1 on 5 matching bases. V gave up 10 bases and J gave up 2 bases, with 15 bases separating them. In germline, CDR1 is MDHEN, CDR2 SYDVKM. The CDR3 extends over 13 amino acids. CDR3: CATLTDKPYEQYF. The CDR3 region has the DNA TGTGCCACCCTGACAGATAAACCCTACGAGCAGTACTTC.

The V and J genes are TRBV2 and TRBJ2-5; either TRBD1 or TRBD2 may supply D (6 bases each). CDR1 is SNHLY and CDR2 is FYNNEI in the germline V gene. The V and J ends lost 4 bases and 0 bases respectively, with 12 bases between them. This CDR3 spans 15 amino acids. The CDR3 reads CASSGPGANQETQYF. In DNA form, the CDR3 reads TGTGCCAGCAGTGGCCCGGGGGCTAACCAAGAGACCCAGTACTTC.

The chain employs TRBV20-1 and TRBJ2-5, with a tentative D call TRBD2 (5 bases). The germline V and J ends were trimmed by 1 base and 5 bases, with 8 bases remaining between them. This CDR3 spans 12 amino acids. Germline lookup yields CDR1 DFQATT and CDR2 SNEGSKA (reference sequence). CDR3 bases: TGCAGTGCTAGAGTGAGGGTGGAGACCCAGTACTTC. It yields the protein CSARVRVETQYF.

The CDR3, as DNA: TGTGCCAGCAGCTATAGGCGCGGGACAGGGTATGGCTACACCTTC. Translated, it gives CASSYRRGTGYGYTF. The J gene is TRBJ1-2, the V gene TRBV6-2 or TRBV6-3, with 9 bases fitting TRBD1. CDR1 and CDR2 from the germline V gene are MNHEY and SVGEGT. J lost 5 bases, V lost 6 bases, and 10 bases had no gene match. The CDR3 length is 15 residues.

Only a few counts were recorded for this clonotype. The chain has TRBV5-1 and TRBJ1-2, with 7 bases lining up with TRBD1. Unmatched junction bases numbered 5, after V lost 3 bases and J lost 0 bases. The CDR3 covers 15 residues. Germline V gene sequence: CDR1 SGHRS, CDR2 YFSETQ. The chain's CDR3 is CASSYRDSSNYGYTF. CDR3 bases: TGCGCCAGCAGCTACCGGGACAGTTCTAACTATGGCTACACCTTC.

The gene calls are TRBV7-3 and TRBJ2-3, with D uncertain. Germline V gene sequence: CDR1 SGHTA, CDR2 FQGTGA. Trimming cost V 2 bases and J 3 bases, with 9 bases left between them. The CDR3 runs 14 residues. The CDR3 region has the DNA TGTGCCAGCAGCTTACGGGCTCGGACAGATACGCAGTATTTT. Translating it yields CASSLRARTDTQYF.

This chain joins TRBV6-1 and TRBJ2-7; 7 bases fit TRBD1. The J call is uncertain, as TRBJ2-5 better fits the DNA end. This CDR3 spans 15 amino acids. Germline CDR1 MNHNS, CDR2 SASEGT. DNA for the CDR3: TGTGCCAGCAGTGATGACGGGACAGTTGGAGAGACCCAGTACTTC. It translates to CASSDDGTVGETQYF.

This clonotype was counted a few times. CDR3 sequence: CSARGRTARGETQYF. CDR3 bases: TGCAGTGCTAGAGGGCGGACAGCCCGCGGGGAGACCCAGTACTTC. The genes are TRBV20-1 and TRBJ2-5; TRBD1 might be the D (6 bases). CDR1 and CDR2 from the germline V gene are DFQATT and SNEGSKA (reference sequence). This CDR3 contains 15 residues. The V and J ends lost 1 base and 5 bases respectively, with 17 bases between them.

This clonotype appeared many times. The chain is built from TRBV20-1 and TRBJ2-5; D gene uncertain. V dropped 6 bases and J dropped 10 bases, with 12 bases sitting between them. CDR3 length: 10 residues. Germline CDR1 is DFQATT and CDR2 is SNEGSKA (reference sequence). CDR3 loop: CSAHSGFQYF. The CDR3 DNA reads TGCAGTGCCCATTCCGGGTTCCAGTACTTC.

This clonotype was counted between two and nine times. The CDR3 is CSARDVTGGRETQYF. DNA of the CDR3: TGCAGTGCTAGAGACGTGACAGGGGGTAGGGAGACCCAGTACTTC. The chain recombines TRBV20-1 with TRBJ2-5; TRBD1 agrees at 9 bases. The CDR3 is 15 amino acids. Germline-derived CDR1 and CDR2 are DFQATT and SNEGSKA (reference sequence). Trimming at V came to 0 bases and at J to 5 bases, leaving 7 bases not matched to a gene.

This clonotype was counted a few times. The DNA for the CDR3 is TGTGCCAGCAGTTACCCCCCAGGGGTCGAGCAGTTCTTC. It encodes CASSYPPGVEQFF. This rearrangement joins TRBV6-6 to TRBJ2-1, with D maybe TRBD1 (6 bases). This CDR3 spans 13 amino acids. Germline-derived CDR1 and CDR2 are MNHNY and SVGAGI (reference sequence). With 2 bases removed from V and 10 bases from J, the gap between germline ends came to 12 bases.

This clonotype showed up just a few times. The rearrangement uses TRBV7-9 and TRBJ1-5; 9 nucleotides align to TRBD1. From germline, CDR1 is SEHNR and CDR2 FQNEAQ (reference sequence). The V segment lost 1 base and the J segment 6 bases; nucleotides outside the gene matches: 10. This CDR3 comprises 17 residues. The CDR3 bases are TGTGCCAGCAGCTTAGTACGGGGACAGGGCACCGGTCAGCCCCAGCATTTT. Translated, it gives CASSLVRGQGTGQPQHF.

This clonotype was observed a handful of times. The chain combines TRBV29-1 with TRBJ2-4; 7 bases agree with TRBD1. The better agreement between TRBJ2-7 and the DNA end casts doubt on the J call. Germline V gene sequence: CDR1 SQVTM, CDR2 ANQGSEA. This CDR3 is 12 amino acids long. CDR3 sequence reads: CSAGDRNYEQYF. As DNA, the CDR3 is TGCAGCGCTGGGGACAGAAACTACGAGCAGTACTTC.

This clonotype was seen more than once but under ten times. This chain uses TRBV4-1 with TRBJ2-3; 10 nucleotides agree with TRBD1. With 5 bases clipped from V and 5 bases from J, the junction kept 10 bases outside the gene matches. The CDR3 has 16 residues. Germline CDR1 reads MGHRA; CDR2 reads YSYEKL. CDR3 in amino acids: CASSYVGTGVGDTQYF. In nucleotides, the CDR3 is TGCGCCAGCAGCTACGTGGGGACAGGGGTAGGAGATACGCAGTATTTT.

The chain employs TRBV6-6 and TRBJ1-6; 7 bases match TRBD1. Looked up from germline, CDR1 is MNHNY and CDR2 is SVGAGI (reference sequence). Trimming cost V 7 bases and J 1 base; bases outside gene matches: 10. The CDR3 is 17 residues long. This CDR3 reads CASTTLRGSSYNSPLHF. The CDR3 nucleotides are TGTGCCAGCACCACCCTCAGGGGGTCGTCCTATAATTCACCCCTCCACTTT.

V and J are TRBV6-5 and TRBJ2-3; 12 bases agree with TRBD2. There are 16 residues in the CDR3. Trimming took 6 bases from V and 1 from J; bases not matched to a gene: 5. In germline, CDR1 is MNHEY, CDR2 SVGAGI. The CDR3 DNA reads TGTGCCAGCAGCAGACTAGCGGGGGTGCGCACAGATACGCAGTATTTT. Translated: CASSRLAGVRTDTQYF.

This clonotype was seen more than once but under ten times. The gene calls are TRBV29-1 and TRBJ2-2; no definite D call. V was cut by 6 bases and J by 6 bases, with 11 bases left in between. CDR1 is SQVTM, CDR2 ANQGSEA, per germline. This CDR3 is 12 amino acids long. CDR3 DNA: TGCAGCGTGGCCCGAGACTCCGGGGAGCTGTTTTTT. Encoded protein: CSVARDSGELFF.

The table lists this clonotype with a few counts. This sequence joins TRBV7-2 and TRBJ1-5; D call uncertain. Trimming cost V 6 bases and J 3 bases, with 9 bases left between them. Germline CDR1 and CDR2: SGHTA and FQGNSA. The CDR3 is 13 residues long. CDR3 protein: CASSQRTNQPQHF. The CDR3 DNA reads as TGTGCCAGCAGTCAGCGCACCAATCAGCCCCAGCATTTT.

The chain couples TRBV29-1 to TRBJ2-1; 7 bases align to TRBD2. Germline-derived CDR1 and CDR2 are SQVTM and ANQGSEA. The V segment lost 4 bases and the J segment 8 bases; nucleotides outside the gene matches: 5. The CDR3 sequence is 12 residues long. The CDR3: CSVVSGVDEQFF. In DNA form, the CDR3 reads TGCAGCGTTGTAAGCGGGGTTGATGAGCAGTTCTTC.

The chain employs TRBV15 and TRBJ1-1; D is ambiguous. The germline V gene encodes CDR1 LNHNV and CDR2 YYDKDF (reference sequence). Between the trimmed V and J ends, which lost 3 bases and 7 bases, there was a span of 12 bases. The CDR3 spans 13 residues. The CDR3 reads CATSRDRGSEAFF. CDR3 sequence (DNA): TGTGCCACCAGCAGGGACCGGGGAAGTGAAGCTTTCTTT.

This rearrangement joins TRBV4-2 to TRBJ2-3; 11 bases fit TRBD2. The germline V gene has CDR1 LGHNA and CDR2 YNFKEQ. This CDR3 contains 18 residues. The V and J ends lost 0 bases and 2 bases, in that order; junction bases with no gene match: 7. For the CDR3, the DNA is TGTGCCAGCAGCCAAGATCGACCTAGCGGGGGGTTCACAGATACGCAGTATTTT. It translates to CASSQDRPSGGFTDTQYF.

This clonotype was detected a few times. The V and J genes are TRBV4-1 and TRBJ1-5; D is uncertain. The CDR3 has 16 residues. Trimming shortened V by 0 bases and J by 0 bases, and 9 bases separated the two germline ends. Germline CDR1 is MGHRA and CDR2 is YSYEKL. CDR3 DNA sequence: TGCGCCAGCAGCCAAGATGTGTCTGGTAGCAATCAGCCCCAGCATTTT. Amino acids: CASSQDVSGSNQPQHF.

The CDR3 loop reads CSASGTGSDTQYF. CDR3 DNA sequence: TGCAGTGCTAGCGGGACAGGTTCAGATACGCAGTATTTT. The genes are TRBV20-1 and TRBJ2-3; TRBD1 matches 8 bases. Germline trimming cut 3 bases from V and 4 bases from J; bases unmatched to any gene: 3. Germline V gene sequence: CDR1 DFQATT, CDR2 SNEGSKA (reference sequence). This CDR3 region has 13 residues.

This clonotype was counted only a few times. This chain joins TRBV11-2 and TRBJ2-5; 10 nucleotides agree with TRBD1. V shed 5 bases, J shed 5 bases, and the junction held 8 bases outside the gene matches. CDR1 and CDR2 (germline): SGHAT, FQNNGV. The CDR3 covers 15 residues. The CDR3 spells CASSPGQGDLETQYF. CDR3 coding DNA: TGTGCCAGCAGCCCCGGACAGGGGGATTTGGAGACCCAGTACTTC.

The table lists this clonotype with a few counts. The rearrangement joins TRBV7-9 to TRBJ2-1; D remains unclear. The CDR3 extends over 17 amino acids. CDR1 is SEHNR and CDR2 is FQNEAQ in the germline V gene (reference sequence). Trimming took 4 bases from V and 0 from J, leaving 16 bases between them. CDR3: CASSSPFGSSSYNEQFF. DNA for the CDR3: TGTGCCAGCAGCTCCCCGTTCGGGTCCAGCTCCTACAATGAGCAGTTCTTC.